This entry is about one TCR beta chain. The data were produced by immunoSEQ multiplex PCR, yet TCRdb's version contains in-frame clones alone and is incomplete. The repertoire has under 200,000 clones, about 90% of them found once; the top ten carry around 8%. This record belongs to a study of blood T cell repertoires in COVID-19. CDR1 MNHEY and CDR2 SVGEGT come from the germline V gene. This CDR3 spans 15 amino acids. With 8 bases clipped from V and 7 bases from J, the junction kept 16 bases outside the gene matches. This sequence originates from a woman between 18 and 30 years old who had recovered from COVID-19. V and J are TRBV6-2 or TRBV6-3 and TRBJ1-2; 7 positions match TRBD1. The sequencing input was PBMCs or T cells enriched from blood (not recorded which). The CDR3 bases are TGTGCCAGCCGCCCAGGGGGTACAGGGTCGTTTGGCTACACCTTC. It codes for CASRPGGTGSFGYTF.